A selection of T cell receptor beta chains follows, all from one sample in a study of regulatory T cells in long-lasting Graves disease. In TCRdb, the multiplex PCR reads were re-called with MiXCR into one record per CDR3 protein. This sample yields some 400,000 distinct CDR3 sequences, of which more than 13% are seen a single time; around 15% belongs to the top ten. These data also formed part of another study, on T cells in Graves' hyperthyroidism and ophthalmopathy.

Sequencing was performed on peripheral blood mononuclear cells (PBMCs), taken at new diagnosis, from a patient treated with antithyroid drugs. The receptors were sampled from a woman younger than 45 with Graves disease. Both conserved end residues are part of each CDR3. A D gene is named only where the DNA matches it firmly. Size is stated for part of the rows, as once, few or many counts, or as a class when the clone is expanded.

D,size,J,V,length,DNA,CDR3
TRBD2,.,TRBJ2-3,TRBV5-6,16,TGTGCCAGCAGCCCGGACCCGGGAGGTCTTACTAATACGCAGTATTTT,CASSPDPGGLTNTQYF
.,many,TRBJ2-1,TRBV12-3/TRBV12-4,16,TGTGCCAGCAGTTTAGCTAGCGGAAGATCCTACAATGAGCAGTTCTTC,CASSLASGRSYNEQFF
TRBD1,many,TRBJ1-5,TRBV2,13,TGTGCCAGCACAGGACAGGTCAGCCAGCCCCAGCATTTT,CASTGQVSQPQHF
.,many,TRBJ1-2,TRBV7-9,13,TGTGCCAGCAGCCCCACAGTACTCTATGGCTACACCTTC,CASSPTVLYGYTF
.,few,TRBJ1-6,TRBV11-2,14,TGTGCCAGCAGCTCCGTCCCCAGAAATTCACCCCTCCACTTT,CASSSVPRNSPLHF
.,many,TRBJ2-4,TRBV28,15,TGTGCCAGCAGTTGGGAAAAATTAGCCAAAAACATTCAGTACTTC,CASSWEKLAKNIQYF
TRBD2,.,TRBJ2-5,TRBV12-3/TRBV12-4,16,TGTGCCAGCAGTTTACCCGGGGGGGCAGGGCAAGAGACCCAGTACTTC,CASSLPGGAGQETQYF
.,.,TRBJ1-2,TRBV28,15,TGCGCCAGCAGCCAAGATAGGGTCCAATCCTATGGCTACACCTTC,CASSQDRVQSYGYTF
TRBD2,.,TRBJ2-2,TRBV7-2,19,TGTGCCAGCAGCTTAGAGACTAGCGGGATCTATGGTCTAGCCGGGGAGCTGTTTTTT,CASSLETSGIYGLAGELFF
.,many,TRBJ2-3,TRBV12-3/TRBV12-4,13,TGTGCCAGCACAGAGGGGGGCACAGATACGCAGTATTTT,CASTEGGTDTQYF
.,.,TRBJ2-6,TRBV7-2,16,TGTGCCAGCAGCTTGCAACCTGCCTCTGGGGCCAACGTCCTGACTTTC,CASSLQPASGANVLTF
.,many,TRBJ1-2,TRBV6-1,15,TGTGCCAGACCCTGGACCCCTGACAATAACTATGGCTACACCTTC,CARPWTPDNNYGYTF
TRBD1,few,TRBJ1-1,TRBV10-2,14,TGCGCCAGCAGTCCCTTTCCCAGGGGGCTGAGGGCTTTCTTT,CASSPFPRGLRAFF
TRBD2,few,TRBJ2-1,TRBV27,16,TGTGCCAGCAGAGGGGCTAGCGGGAGACCCGGGAATGAGCAGTTCTTC,CASRGASGRPGNEQFF
.,.,TRBJ1-1,TRBV28,10,TGTGCCAGCAGTTCGTGTGAAGCTTTCTTT,CASSSCEAFF
.,.,TRBJ1-1,TRBV6-1,14,TGTGCCAGCAGTGAAGCTTTCGGGGCATCTGAAGCTTTCTTT,CASSEAFGASEAFF
.,many,TRBJ2-7,TRBV2,13,TGTGCCAGCAAGGGCGGACTCTCCTACGAGCAGTACTTC,CASKGGLSYEQYF
TRBD2,many,TRBJ2-1,TRBV11-2,15,TGTGCCAGCAGATCTATAGCGGGCGCCTACAATGAGCAGTTCTTC,CASRSIAGAYNEQFF
TRBD2,many,TRBJ2-3,TRBV13,17,TGTGCCAGCAGCGCTACTAGCGGGAGTCCTCTGGTAGATACGCAGTATTTT,CASSATSGSPLVDTQYF
.,many,TRBJ1-1,TRBV11-1,15,TGTGCCAGCAGCTACCCTGGTGGCAGGAGCACTGAAGCTTTCTTT,CASSYPGGRSTEAFF
.,few,TRBJ2-2,TRBV9,12,TGTGCCAGCAAGGGCCCGAGGGGGGAGCTGTTTTTT,CASKGPRGELFF
TRBD2,many,TRBJ2-1,TRBV18,16,TGTGCCAGCTCACCAAAGGGACTAGTTTCCTACAATGAGCAGTTCTTC,CASSPKGLVSYNEQFF
.,.,TRBJ2-2,TRBV24-1,14,TGTGCCACGCAGACGGGACACCGCGGCGGGGAGCTGTTTTTT,CATQTGHRGGELFF
.,many,TRBJ2-1,TRBV6-1,14,TGTGCCAGCAGCTTGACTAGTTCGTACAATGAGCAGTTCTTC,CASSLTSSYNEQFF